This paragraph covers one TCR beta chain sequence. Its antigen specificity is not known. It has no much larger one-base neighbor in the sample; base qualities were not kept. The cohort consisted of some 730 healthy bone marrow donors. All cohort members were sampled while nominally healthy, although unrecorded immune exposures were likely present. The donor tested CMV seropositive, placing the donor among the approximately 290 seropositive members of the cohort. A peripheral blood sample was provided by each donor, and peripheral blood mononuclear cells were used for TCR beta sequencing. Genomic DNA was extracted from the blood cell samples with the Qiagen DNeasy Blood Extraction Kit. The library was built by means of the immunoSEQ multiplex PCR assay. For the multiplex PCR, a mixture combining 60 forward primers for TCR Vbeta segments and 13 reverse primers for TCR Jbeta segments was used. The CDR3 region of rearranged TCR beta genes was amplified from genomic DNA by a multiplex PCR assay. The Illumina HiSeq System was used to sequence the amplified TCR beta libraries as 87-base-pair reads. The published analysis was carried out like this. A later analysis counted around 72 million unique TCR beta chains across the 690 or so repertoires, and some 12 million of these chains were shared by at least two donors. Raw reads were error-corrected and collapsed into unique sequences with a nearest-neighbor algorithm that merged closely related sequences to remove PCR and sequencing errors. CDR3 sequences were aligned to IMGT reference sequences to assign V, D and J gene segments. For a sequence to be retained, a match of at least six nucleotides was required to both a V gene segment and a J gene segment. Rearrangements were classified as productive when the CDR3 lacked stop codons and remained in frame with V and J, and all other rearrangements were classified as non-productive. CDR3 was defined according to IMGT convention as the region running from the second conserved V-encoded cysteine to the conserved J-encoded phenylalanine. The earlier analysis of 500 to 750 of the donors excluded any sequence lacking an unambiguous match to a single V gene segment. In an earlier analysis of several hundred of the donors, V segments were called functional above 56.7% productive rearrangements and were called segregating when the between-donor standard deviation exceeded 5%. A statistical classification framework was built to diagnose cytomegalovirus status from the catalog of TCR beta chain sequences. In a later analysis, TCR nucleotide sequences were compared against IMGT/GENE-DB human TR gene sequences so that V and J genes could be assigned. A later analysis assigned CDR3 sequences and most-parsimonious VDJ recombination scenarios with the TCRdist pipeline. In a later analysis, every TCR beta chain was defined by the combination of its CDR3 amino acid sequence and its V-gene family, and reads without a unique V-gene family were dropped. A later analysis removed 550 to 700 highly shared, low-generation-probability nucleotide sequences to deal with suspected cross-contamination and a sequencing artifact. In a later analysis, a clonal expansion index for each public chain was calculated from normalized within-repertoire ranks of inferred template counts. Generation probabilities in a later analysis came from a VDJ recombination model fitted to out-of-frame rearrangements, and those results were checked against IGoR. A later analysis scored TCR-TCR, TCR-HLA and TCR-CMV co-occurrence with hypergeometric tests, applying a repertoire-size bias correction to TCR pairs. A later analysis estimated false discovery rates by permuting HLA or CMV assignments 20 times. In a later analysis, co-occurring TCRs were grouped using DBSCAN, and TCRdist sequence similarity was added for clustering within HLA-allele-positive subsets. Repertoires with fewer than 30,000 or more than 120,000 public chains, plus five repertoires with anomalous nucleotide sharing, were excluded from co-occurrence clustering. Drawn from immuneACCESS, this table holds only the in-frame rearrangements with V and J called that TCRdb kept. Clones are partly lost; checked studies trace under half to an unresolved V gene and leave the rest unexplained. The D gene and trimming were derived from the DNA, and the V and J assignments and clone size from that table. This sample has 150,000 to 200,000 clones in its table, and nearly 80% of those were observed once. The ten biggest clones cover around 15% of the sample.

The sample originates from a study of cytomegalovirus exposure and HLA in healthy donors (dated by TCRdb to 2017 to 2019). Turning to the overall study: According to an earlier analysis of around 600 of the donors, roughly 180 million T cells yielded 100 million or so unique TCR beta sequences and 250 to 350 Gb of sequence data. The study profiled the T cell repertoires of under 850 subjects by immunosequencing and related them to cytomegalovirus serostatus. Of the roughly 410 genotyped donors, roughly 80% were placed in the genetic ancestry cluster associated with self-reported Caucasian donors. A later analysis re-examined previously published TCR beta repertoires from roughly 720 donors and added high-resolution HLA genotyping to investigate patterns of TCR occurrence. An early release covering about 600 HLA-typed donors comprised about 320 gigabases of sequencing data and around 86 million unique TCR sequences. All discovery cohort repertoires had been generated on a single sequencing platform. Donor age, sex, ethnicity and CMV serostatus were compiled together with the repertoire data. To predict cytomegalovirus infection status, the study combined high-throughput TCR immunosequencing, statistical association of individual TCRs with disease status, and machine learning. Typing coverage differed by locus: A, B, C, DRB1 and DQB1 were typed in roughly 629-630 donors, DQA1 in about 560, DPA1 in some 600, and DPB1 in 400 to 480. Both class I and class II loci were covered by HLA typing, at four-digit resolution. To decide whether each TCR beta V gene segment behaved as functional or pseudogenic, an earlier analysis of 587 of the donors relied on high-throughput TCR beta sequencing. Genome-wide SNP genotypes for about 65% of the 666 donors were used in a later genetic analysis, which treated that subset as a discovery cohort. The study aimed to test whether signatures of past pathogen exposure could be identified by cataloging public T cell receptors. Across 398 genotyped donors of the cohort, an average of 235,054 unique TCR beta nucleotide sequences per donor were sequenced, and roughly a sixth of those sequences were non-productive. Rather than drawing on any new phenotypic data, the later analysis identified candidate immune exposures from TCR beta sequences and the way those sequences occurred across donors. Roughly 5 DR-DQ haplotypes were treated as single units for association and clustering because of strong linkage in the cohort. In addition to the first cohort of 666 subjects, a separate validation cohort of 130 or so different subjects was used.

Overall study results and their limits: The classifier was reported to diagnose cytomegalovirus status with high specificity and sensitivity in both the original cohort and the validation cohort. Compared with equally common non-associated chains, HLA-associated TCR beta chains in a later analysis were more clonally expanded and had lower generation probabilities. Specific HLA alleles were associated with 15,000 to 20,000 TCR beta sequences at a false discovery rate of 0.05 in a later analysis. The authors suggested that the approach could potentially be extended to other disease states and immunological phenotypes. According to a later analysis, most CMV-associated TCR beta chains appeared to be HLA-restricted, and the HLA associations seemed to be driven largely by CMV exposure. About 17 rarely observed V segments, including chromosome 9 orphons, were excluded from the earlier analysis of 550 to 700 of the donors because counts were too low. Linkage disequilibrium might explain the correlated functional status among segregating V segments, but an unknown experimental factor could not be excluded. The sequencing pipeline was judged likely to have produced a cluster of highly shared sequence variants as a technical artifact. Sequencing depth was assumed to be roughly uniform across donors in the presence/absence analyses, though that assumption may not hold. Because HLA typing was missing for some donors at each locus, association tests included only the typed subset. Because the 87-base-pair reads could not distinguish some IMGT-functional V segments, including TRBV6-2 and TRBV6-3, those segments were excluded. According to a later analysis, parvovirus B19, influenza, CMV and Epstein-Barr virus appeared linked to several top co-occurrence clusters. While some public TCRs were present in many individuals, most TCR sequences turned up only very rarely across donors. For the cohort, immune exposure information was limited to CMV serostatus. The study listed 150 to 200 TCR beta chains as associated with cytomegalovirus. In vitro tests confirmed that a few of the cytomegalovirus-associated TCR beta chains recognize cytomegalovirus antigens. Only TCR beta chains were sequenced in this cohort, and the absence of alpha or paired-chain data limited detectable features. In an earlier analysis of more than 450 of the donors, most TCR beta V segments were observed in productive rearrangements about 90% or about 30% of the time, broadly matching IMGT annotations. Assigning TCR associations to individual alleles was difficult when HLA alleles, especially DR and DQ, strongly co-occurred. In a later analysis, TCR association rates were found to vary across HLA loci, with the most associated TCRs seen for DRB1 alleles and the fewest for HLA-C alleles. In a later genetic analysis, a missense DCLRE1C variant was associated with V-gene and J-gene trimming of TCR beta chains, and the association was replicated in an independent cohort. A further reported finding was that TCR beta sequences accurately predicted the HLA-A and HLA-B alleles for most subjects in the first cohort. According to a later genetic analysis, donors in an Asian-associated ancestry cluster had fewer N-insertions in productive TCRs than the approximately 650-donor mean.

From its cysteine to its phenylalanine, the CDR3 spans 13 amino acids. Only the CDR3 DNA stays, 39 bases, in frame from base 1. The germline V gene (reference sequence) gives CDR1 as MNHEY and CDR2 as SMNVEV. V loses 6 bases, J loses 6 bases, and the germline ends lie 9 bases apart. Sequencing was carried out using PBMCs. The sequence came from a man between 50 and 59 years old in good health and CMV-seropositive. The V and J segments used are TRBV27 and TRBJ1-6; the D gene is perhaps TRBD1, on 6 matching bases. CDR3 protein: CASRRTANSPLHF. The base sequence is TGTGCCAGCAGAAGGACAGCTAATTCACCCCTCCACTTT.